The sequence of this T cell receptor beta chain was determined in a study of Graves' ophthalmopathy and Graves' hyperthyroidism. Whole-study findings and limits: Most clonotypes expanded in thyroid above 0.001 frequency were present in blood too. Separation of ophthalmopathy from stable hyperthyroidism was achieved by a 13-signature model, at about 89% sensitivity and approximately 81% specificity.

RNA transcripts yielded amplified TCR beta CDR3 regions. The workflow started with a first-round RT-PCR run with HTBI primers and then moved on to a second-round multiplex PCR. TCRdb re-called the multiplex PCR reads through MiXCR, storing one row per CDR3 protein. Of roughly 600,000 distinct CDR3 sequences detected, about two fifths appear once; the ten largest clones hold about 4.2%. The CDR3 has 14 amino acids. Trimming cost V 3 bases and J 3 bases, with 11 bases left between them. Germline V CDR1 and CDR2: SGHTA, FQGTGA. Concerning this clonotype: Its antigen is still unknown.

The sequenced sample was peripheral blood or thyroid tissue (not recorded which). The chain joins TRBV7-3 to TRBJ2-5; tentative D call: TRBD2 (5 bases). This clonotype originated in an adult man with Graves' hyperthyroidism. The CDR3 is CASSLEVGKETQYF. The CDR3 coding sequence is TGTGCCAGCAGCTTGGAGGTTGGAAAAGAGACCCAGTACTTC.